This T cell receptor beta chain is from a study of T cell responses to AZD1222 COVID-19 vaccine (dated by TCRdb to about 2021). About the full investigation: TCR sequencing was performed for roughly 250 trial participants, of whom some 200 were given two doses of AZD1222 and around 25 were given two doses of MenACWY control vaccine. Trial participants were enrolled by age into 18-55, 56-69 and 70-plus year subgroups, with about 150, 28 and 57 TCR-sequenced participants respectively.

The CDR3 regions of human TCRbeta chains were analyzed by immunosequencing. Per the authors' processing: Repertoire TCRs were matched against a reference library of SARS-CoV-2-specific TCRs generated with the MIRA antigen-specificity platform. Breadth was defined as the fraction of unique TCRs that were SARS-CoV-2-associated. Depth was defined as the fraction of total T cells that were SARS-CoV-2-associated. Each spike-specific TCR was assigned to its reactive spike region and to a CD4 or CD8 class using the MIRA data. Log10-transformed breadth and depth values were compared by one-way ANOVA with Sidak's multiple comparisons tests. Held by TCRdb, this immuneACCESS table contains in-frame sequences only and omits some clones. Under half of the omission traces to an unresolved V gene where checked; the cause of the rest is unknown. D and trimming were read from the DNA, whereas the V and J calls and clone size are those reported in that table. The sample table records about 150,000 clones; around 88% of these occur just once. The ten largest clones take up about 3.7% of the sample.

Summary of the overall study and its limitations: Nearly half of unique spike-specific TCRs reportedly recognized epitopes outside regions mutated in the B.1.351 and B.1.1.7 variants. Most participants were white British and females outnumbered males, and the authors suggested that clonal diversity may have been underestimated. Spike-specific TCR breadth and depth rose significantly after two AZD1222 doses compared with day 0 and with MenACWY recipients. In the small 56-69-year group, the increase in depth fell short of significance, most likely because of low power. Because no day 14 peak-response samples were available, the repertoires could be characterized only after the peak T cell response. Conclusions about previously exposed vaccinees are limited, since just six AZD1222 recipients were seropositive for SARS-CoV-2 at baseline. The whole spike protein was spanned by vaccine-associated CD4 TCRs, and dominant responses were seen in regions 160-218 and 743-854.

Points on this clone: No cognate antigen has been identified for it. Per-base quality was not reported, and no clone a single base away is much larger than it.

Inclusive of the bounding cysteine and phenylalanine, the CDR3 is 15 residues long. The read is trimmed to its CDR3 DNA, 45 bases read in frame from base 1. The CDR1 and CDR2 encoded by the germline V gene are KGHDR and SFDVKD. V and J lose 5 bases and 3 bases, and a span of 15 bases separates them. Sample time point, as interpreted from the label and publication: baseline before first vaccination. What the treatment or condition label conveys for this sample: meningococcal conjugate vaccine given as trial control. The vaccinee samples were drawn from two UK trials, COV001 and COV002, one of which was a single-blind randomized controlled phase 2/3 trial testing AZD1222 (ChAdOx1 nCoV-19) in healthy adults. Trial participant PBMC samples were collected at day 0 and day 28 after the second dose for TCRbeta chain sequencing.

The TCR sequence derives from an adult in good health. The chain joins TRBV24-1 to TRBJ2-5, with the D call perhaps TRBD1 or TRBD2, as 5 bases match in each case. The source was peripheral blood, collected on day 0 of MenACWY control vaccination. The CDR3 reads as follows: CATSGPDGAKETQYF. Here is the DNA: TGTGCCACCAGTGGGCCAGACGGGGCCAAAGAGACCCAGTACTTC.